Given below is one T cell receptor (beta chain) in context. The germline V gene has CDR1 MNHEY and CDR2 SVGAGI. CDR3 length equals 15 residues. V lost 2 bases to trimming and J lost 7 bases, with 14 bases between them. The data originate from a study of blood T cell repertoires in COVID-19. Libraries were prepared by immunoSEQ multiplex PCR; TCRdb keeps only in-frame clonotypes and omits some of them. This table has tens of thousands of clones, about 81% appearing once. The rearrangement links TRBV6-5 to TRBJ1-4; D is possibly TRBD1 (6 bases). Sequences were obtained from peripheral blood. This receptor was taken from an elderly woman with acute or convalescent COVID-19. CDR3 in amino acids: CASSYDHRDGEKLFF. CDR3 coding DNA: TGTGCCAGCAGTTACGATCACAGGGATGGTGAAAAACTGTTTTTT.